Listed below are T cell receptor beta chains from one sample, sequenced in a study of cytomegalovirus exposure and HLA in healthy donors. Some clones are missing from TCRdb's copy, which holds only in-frame ones; the method was immunoSEQ multiplex PCR. The table records 150,000 to 200,000 clones, 81% of them present only once. The specimen sequenced was PBMCs. The receptors shown here come from a woman aged 18 to 35 in good health and CMV-seropositive. CDR3s include the opening cysteine and the closing phenylalanine or tryptophan. The D gene is left open where the match is weak.

V gene: TRBV13
J gene: TRBJ2-6
D gene: TRBD1
CDR3 protein: CASSPPDRRPGANVLTF

V gene: TRBV4-3
J gene: TRBJ2-3
D gene: TRBD2
CDR3 protein: CASTKGTSGTDTQYF

V gene: TRBV7-2
J gene: TRBJ2-5
D gene: -
CDR3 protein: CASSWGRGTQETQYF

V gene: TRBV27
J gene: TRBJ2-3
D gene: TRBD1
CDR3 protein: CASSFYRGDTQYF

V gene: TRBV10-3
J gene: TRBJ2-5
D gene: -
CDR3 protein: CAIRGLGQETQYF

V gene: TRBV5-1
J gene: TRBJ1-4
D gene: -
CDR3 protein: CASRPDGATNEKLFF

V gene: TRBV27
J gene: TRBJ2-7
D gene: TRBD1
CDR3 protein: CASSLGTGGVYEQYF

V gene: TRBV23-1
J gene: TRBJ1-5
D gene: -
CDR3 protein: CASSWGRGHHQPQHF

V gene: TRBV19
J gene: TRBJ2-5
D gene: -
CDR3 protein: CATRAGGTQYF

V gene: TRBV6-6
J gene: TRBJ2-3
D gene: -
CDR3 protein: CASSYGWGGGDTQYF

V gene: TRBV12-5
J gene: TRBJ2-2
D gene: -
CDR3 protein: CASGLVRIGGNTGELFF

V gene: TRBV6-4
J gene: TRBJ2-7
D gene: TRBD1
CDR3 protein: CASGPGQATYEQYF

V gene: TRBV7-8
J gene: TRBJ1-5
D gene: -
CDR3 protein: CASSLVESSNQPQHF

V gene: TRBV10-2
J gene: TRBJ1-2
D gene: -
CDR3 protein: CASSEVQDGYTF